The clone carrying this T cell receptor beta chain ranks as medium-sized. Its antigen is not known. Other DNA sequences from this sample encode an identical CDR3 as well. This CDR3 has 15 amino acids. The ends lost 3 bases at V and 0 bases at J; junction bases unmatched: 4. Germline assignment: CDR1 MDHEN and CDR2 SYDVKM. Authors' processing steps: Differences in CDR3 between clinicopathological groups were drawn on to build a classifier intended to discriminate distant-metastatic papillary thyroid cancer patients. TCRdb re-processed the PCR reads through MiXCR. For this entry, the V and J calls and clone size follow TCRdb and not the study's own pipeline. The table has thousands of clones, around 30% seen once. Among the patients, none had received any treatment before thyroid surgery. The data stem from a study of metastatic and nonmetastatic thyroid tumors. Overall study context: It was across blood and tumor or nodule tissue from malignant and benign thyroid patients that repertoires were compared.

Findings and limits, study-wide: Malignant thyroid tumors reportedly exceeded benign nodules significantly in TCR beta diversity, with the difference appearing in blood and tumor.

The sample was tumor tissue. This sequence joins TRBV28 and TRBJ2-7; 8 nucleotides agree with TRBD1. This TCR derives from a female donor with papillary thyroid cancer or a benign thyroid nodule (not recorded which). Some clones in this sample may be carry-over from other donors' samples. The CDR3 coding sequence is TGTGCCAGCAGTTTGGACAGGGTGGGCTCCTACGAGCAGTACTTC. Protein: CASSLDRVGSYEQYF.